A selection of T cell receptor beta chains follows, all from one sample in a study of OX40 agonist ivuxolimab in advanced cancers. Produced via immunoSEQ multiplex PCR; TCRdb's table is partial and in-frame only. The top ten hold approximately 6.5% of the sample, which has 45,000 to 55,000 clones, about four fifths seen once. The source material was CD4+ or CD8+ T cells sorted from blood, sampled in a trial of the OX40 agonist ivuxolimab. The receptor set was obtained from an adult with an advanced solid tumor such as melanoma, head and neck, liver or kidney cancer. The CDR3 runs from the conserved cysteine through the conserved F or W. D genes are given only for firm matches. Size values are once, few and many counts, or a class for expanded clones, and some rows have none.

CASSFVEGLETQYF,TGTGCCAGCAGTTTTGTGGAAGGGCTGGAGACCCAGTACTTC,TRBV25-1,NA,TRBJ2-5,NA
CASSPGTGGSIQYF,TGTGCCAGCAGTCCCGGGACAGGGGGCTCCATTCAGTACTTC,TRBV27,TRBD1,TRBJ2-4,once
CASSEASGRTWGTQYF,TGTGCCAGCAGTGAAGCGAGCGGGAGGACCTGGGGTACGCAGTATTTT,TRBV2,TRBD2,TRBJ2-3,NA
CASSMGLASGELFF,TGTGCCAGCAGTATGGGACTAGCGAGCGGGGAGCTGTTTTTT,TRBV27,TRBD2,TRBJ2-2,NA
CASSDSQGEMSYGYTF,TGTGCCAGCAGTGACTCTCAGGGCGAGATGAGCTATGGCTACACCTTC,TRBV27,NA,TRBJ1-2,medium-sized
CASSRTGGGNQPQHF,TGTGCCAGCAGCAGGACAGGGGGGGGCAATCAGCCCCAGCATTTT,TRBV27,TRBD1,TRBJ1-5,NA
CASGFGPGAGQETQYF,TGTGCTAGTGGTTTCGGTCCGGGCGCGGGGCAAGAGACCCAGTACTTC,TRBV12-5,NA,TRBJ2-5,NA
CASSSALPSYNSPLHF,TGTGCCAGCAGCTCAGCCCTACCATCCTATAATTCACCCCTCCACTTT,TRBV9,NA,TRBJ1-6,NA
CASSRTGHSNQPQHF,TGTGCCAGTAGTCGGACAGGACATAGCAATCAGCCCCAGCATTTT,TRBV19,TRBD1,TRBJ1-5,few
CASSPMPTTNPHQPQHF,TGCGCCAGCAGTCCAATGCCGACGACTAACCCGCATCAGCCCCAGCATTTT,TRBV23-1,NA,TRBJ1-5,once
CASSAGTSGFYEQYF,TGTGCCAGCAGTGCGGGGACTAGCGGGTTCTACGAGCAGTACTTC,TRBV28,TRBD2,TRBJ2-7,NA
CSVEHLYGSF,TGCAGCGTTGAACACCTCTATGGTTCCTTC,TRBV29-1,NA,TRBJ1-2,NA
CASSPTGLNYGYTF,TGTGCCAGCAGCCCAACGGGACTTAACTATGGCTACACCTTC,TRBV9,NA,TRBJ1-2,few
CASSQDSGTFYEQYF,TGCGCCAGCAGCCAAGATAGCGGGACCTTCTACGAGCAGTACTTC,TRBV4-1,TRBD2,TRBJ2-7,NA
CASSYSILAGNIQYF,TGTGCCAGCAGTTACTCGATACTAGCAGGAAACATTCAGTACTTC,TRBV6-5,NA,TRBJ2-4,NA
CASTGGAGRNTGELFF,TGTGCCAGCACTGGGGGGGCAGGGCGGAACACCGGGGAGCTGTTTTTT,TRBV28,NA,TRBJ2-2,NA
CASSSEGQPYNSPLHF,TGTGCCAGCAGTTCAGAGGGACAGCCCTATAATTCACCCCTCCACTTT,TRBV27,TRBD1,TRBJ1-6,NA
CASSVGARYNEQFF,TGTGCCAGCAGCGTAGGGGCTAGATACAATGAGCAGTTCTTC,TRBV9,NA,TRBJ2-1,NA
CASIGVIRGLGTEAFF,TGTGCCAGCATAGGAGTTATCAGGGGCCTCGGGACTGAAGCTTTCTTT,TRBV7-8,NA,TRBJ1-1,NA
CASSTGLFNEQFF,TGTGCCAGCAGCACTGGACTCTTCAATGAGCAGTTCTTC,TRBV5-8,NA,TRBJ2-1,NA
CASSQQGGYNEQFF,TGCGCCAGCAGCCAACAGGGCGGCTACAATGAGCAGTTCTTC,TRBV4-1,NA,TRBJ2-1,NA
CASSLVTGRQETQYF,TGTGCCAGCAGTTTAGTAACAGGGAGACAAGAGACCCAGTACTTC,TRBV27,NA,TRBJ2-5,NA
CAWIPVGLYNEQFF,TGTGCCTGGATCCCTGTGGGGCTGTACAATGAGCAGTTCTTC,TRBV30,NA,TRBJ2-1,NA
CASSLMYNEQFF,TGCGCCAGCAGCCTCATGTACAATGAGCAGTTCTTC,TRBV5-1,NA,TRBJ2-1,few
CASSLGETYEQYF,TGTGCCAGCAGCCTCGGGGAGACCTACGAGCAGTACTTC,TRBV6-5,NA,TRBJ2-7,NA
CASSEREGTNEQFF,TGTGCCAGCAGTGAAAGGGAGGGAACCAATGAGCAGTTCTTC,TRBV6-5,TRBD2,TRBJ2-1,NA
CASGTGAGGYTF,TGTGCCAGCGGCACAGGGGCGGGAGGCTACACCTTC,TRBV27,TRBD1,TRBJ1-2,NA
CAWSQSDTEAFF,TGTGCCTGGAGTCAAAGTGACACTGAAGCTTTCTTT,TRBV30,NA,TRBJ1-1,NA
CASSLDSGSYEQYF,TGTGCCAGCAGCCTCGACTCGGGCAGCTACGAGCAGTACTTC,TRBV27,NA,TRBJ2-7,NA
CASSPGTNEQFF,TGTGCCAGCAGCCCTGGGACGAATGAGCAGTTCTTC,TRBV27,NA,TRBJ2-1,NA
CASSPEGGQQETQYF,TGTGCCAGCAGCCCCGAGGGGGGTCAGCAAGAGACCCAGTACTTC,TRBV7-6,NA,TRBJ2-5,NA
CASSLAPGIPDTIYF,TGTGCCAGCAGCTTAGCCCCGGGAATTCCGGACACCATATATTTT,TRBV11-2,NA,TRBJ1-3,once
CASSFSPTGDYEQYF,TGTGCCAGCAGCTTTTCCCCGACAGGAGACTACGAGCAGTACTTC,TRBV7-9,NA,TRBJ2-7,NA
CASSTRDRTNYGYTF,TGTGCCAGTAGTACCCGGGACAGGACCAACTATGGCTACACCTTC,TRBV19,TRBD1,TRBJ1-2,once
CAWTSGTQGYNEQFF,TGTGCCTGGACGAGCGGGACGCAGGGGTACAATGAGCAGTTCTTC,TRBV30,NA,TRBJ2-1,NA
CASLGGTGSGQETQYF,TGTGCCAGCTTGGGAGGGACAGGATCTGGGCAAGAGACCCAGTACTTC,TRBV5-4,NA,TRBJ2-5,NA
CASSLSGLSKNIQYF,TGTGCCAGCAGCCTCTCCGGGCTAAGCAAAAACATTCAGTACTTC,TRBV27,NA,TRBJ2-4,NA
CASSFGYRGGADTQYF,TGCGCCAGCAGCTTTGGATACAGGGGTGGAGCTGATACGCAGTATTTT,TRBV5-1,TRBD1,TRBJ2-3,NA
CASSWGLTGNTIYF,TGTGCCAGCAGTTGGGGACTAACTGGAAACACCATATATTTT,TRBV28,NA,TRBJ1-3,NA
CASRLTGANTGELFF,TGTGCCAGCAGATTGACAGGGGCGAACACCGGGGAGCTGTTTTTT,TRBV9,TRBD1,TRBJ2-2,NA
CASSLELSETQYF,TGTGCCAGCAGCTTAGAATTGTCGGAGACCCAGTACTTC,TRBV7-9,NA,TRBJ2-5,NA
CAISGMAAYNEQFF,TGTGCCATCAGTGGAATGGCGGCGTACAATGAGCAGTTCTTC,TRBV10-3,NA,TRBJ2-1,NA
CASSDGLAAVDEQFF,TGCGCCAGCAGTGATGGTCTAGCGGCCGTGGATGAGCAGTTCTTC,TRBV10-2,TRBD2,TRBJ2-1,NA
CASSWRAYNEQFF,TGTGCCAGCAGCTGGAGGGCCTACAATGAGCAGTTCTTC,TRBV13,NA,TRBJ2-1,NA
CASSYGIYEQYF,TGTGCCAGCAGCTATGGGATCTACGAGCAGTACTTC,TRBV5-4,NA,TRBJ2-7,NA
CASSELTGWNTEAFF,TGTGCCAGCAGTGAGTTGACAGGGTGGAACACTGAAGCTTTCTTT,TRBV6-1,TRBD1,TRBJ1-1,few